This T cell receptor beta chain was recorded in a study of CD4 T cells in relation to SARS-CoV-2 and coronaviruses. Study-wide context: PBMCs were cultured with antigen for roughly 11 days before TCR beta sequencing.

Trimming shortened V by 3 bases and J by 8 bases, and 22 bases separated the two germline ends. This CDR3 spans 16 amino acids. Germline V CDR1 and CDR2: SEHNR, FQNEAQ (reference sequence). The protocol was immunoSEQ multiplex PCR, while the TCRdb copy is restricted to in-frame clones and leaves out a portion. The sample shows around 25,000 clones, approximately 80% of them seen only once. Notes on this clone: The antigen remains unidentified.

Unexposed donor CD4+ T cells date from about 2011-2018, before the COVID-19 pandemic. Isolation of CD4+ T cells took place after less than twelve days in culture. Unexposed-donor CD4+ T cells were probed with SARS-CoV-2 S/N and four cold-coronavirus spikes, cells permitting. The material sequenced was CD4+ T cells from PBMCs, cultured in vitro. This chain links TRBV7-9 with TRBJ1-2, with a tentative D call TRBD1 (6 bases). The source of this sequence is a human donor in good health. CDR3 in amino acids: CASSFGSAGVIGGYTF. In nucleotides, the CDR3 is TGTGCCAGCAGCTTTGGGTCGGCAGGGGTAATCGGCGGCTACACCTTC.